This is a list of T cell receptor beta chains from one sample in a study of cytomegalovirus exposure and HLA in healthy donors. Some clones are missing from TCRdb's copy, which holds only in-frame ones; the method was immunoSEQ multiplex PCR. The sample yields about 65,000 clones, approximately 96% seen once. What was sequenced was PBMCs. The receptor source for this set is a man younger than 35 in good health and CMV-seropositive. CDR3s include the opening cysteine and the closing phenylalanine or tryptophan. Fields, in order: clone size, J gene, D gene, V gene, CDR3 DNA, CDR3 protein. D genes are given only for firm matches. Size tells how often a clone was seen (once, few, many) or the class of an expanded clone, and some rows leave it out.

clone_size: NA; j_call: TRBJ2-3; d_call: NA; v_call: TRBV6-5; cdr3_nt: TGTGCCAGCAGGGAAACAGGGGACGGGGGAGATACGCAGTATTTT; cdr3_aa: CASRETGDGGDTQYF
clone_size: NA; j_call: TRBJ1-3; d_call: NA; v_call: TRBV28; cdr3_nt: TGTGCCAGCAGTTCAGGGCCCCTCGGTGGAAACACCATATATTTT; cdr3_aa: CASSSGPLGGNTIYF
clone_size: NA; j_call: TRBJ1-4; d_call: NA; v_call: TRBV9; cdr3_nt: TGTGCCAGCAGCCCCCGACAGGATAATGAAAAACTGTTTTTT; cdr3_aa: CASSPRQDNEKLFF
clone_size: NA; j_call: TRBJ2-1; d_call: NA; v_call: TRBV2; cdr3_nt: TGTGCCAGCAGTGAAGACAGCCACAATGAGCAGTTCTTC; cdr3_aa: CASSEDSHNEQFF
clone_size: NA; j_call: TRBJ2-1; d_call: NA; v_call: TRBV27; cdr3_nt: TGTGCCAGCAGTCCCGTAGGGGGTACCCAGTTCTTC; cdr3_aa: CASSPVGGTQFF
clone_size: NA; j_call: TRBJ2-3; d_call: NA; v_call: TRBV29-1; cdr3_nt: TGCAGCGTTGATCGACAAAATACGCAGTATTTT; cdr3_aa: CSVDRQNTQYF
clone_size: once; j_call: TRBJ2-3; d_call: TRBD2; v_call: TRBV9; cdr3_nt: TGTGCCAGCAGCTTGACTAGCGGGGGCACACTAACTAGCACAGATACGCAGTATTTT; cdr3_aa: CASSLTSGGTLTSTDTQYF
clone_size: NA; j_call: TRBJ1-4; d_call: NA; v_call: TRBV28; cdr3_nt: TGTGCCAGCAGTCTACCCCCCCCCAAGAATGAGAAACTGTTTTTT; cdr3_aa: CASSLPPPKNEKLFF
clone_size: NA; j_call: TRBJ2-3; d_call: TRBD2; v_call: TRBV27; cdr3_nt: TGTGCCAGCAGTTACGCCGGGACTATCCACACAGATACGCAGTATTTT; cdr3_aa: CASSYAGTIHTDTQYF
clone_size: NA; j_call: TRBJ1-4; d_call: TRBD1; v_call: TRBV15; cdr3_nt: TGTGCCATTACACAGGGGCATGATGAAAAACTGTTTTTT; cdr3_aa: CAITQGHDEKLFF